This T cell receptor (beta chain) was recorded in a study of cytomegalovirus exposure and HLA in healthy donors. Trimming removed 3 bases from V and 0 bases from J, with 15 bases in between. CDR3 length equals 17 residues. Germline-derived CDR1 and CDR2 are KGHSH and LQKENI. General study points: In vitro data verified a few CMV-associated chains as specific for CMV antigens. Cytomegalovirus status was reportedly diagnosed by the classifier with high specificity and sensitivity. The study put some 150 TCR beta chains on its list as cytomegalovirus-associated. Most TCR sequences were rare, but some public TCRs occurred in many donors.

The protocol was immunoSEQ multiplex PCR, while the TCRdb copy is restricted to in-frame clones and leaves out a portion. The table records approximately 100,000 clones, approximately 93% of them present only once. About this clone itself: Its antigen is not known.

The TCR originated in a woman aged 25 to 39 in good health and CMV-seropositive. The sequenced material came from PBMCs. The chain couples TRBV18 to TRBJ1-3; a possible D gene is TRBD1 (6 bases). The CDR3 coding sequence is TGTGCCAGCTCACCGGTCCTTGGACAGAGCTCTGGAAACACCATATATTTT. As protein: CASSPVLGQSSGNTIYF.